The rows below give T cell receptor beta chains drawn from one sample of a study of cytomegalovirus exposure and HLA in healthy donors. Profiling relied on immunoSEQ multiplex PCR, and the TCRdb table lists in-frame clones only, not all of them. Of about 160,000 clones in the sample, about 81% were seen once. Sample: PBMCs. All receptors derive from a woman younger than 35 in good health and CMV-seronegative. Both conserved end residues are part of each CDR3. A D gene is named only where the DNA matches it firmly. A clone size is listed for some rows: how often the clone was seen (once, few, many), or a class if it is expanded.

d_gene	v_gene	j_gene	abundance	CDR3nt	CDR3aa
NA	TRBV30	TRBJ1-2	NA	TGTGCCTGGACCAGGGAGGCCCTCTTGGAATATGGCTACACCTTC	CAWTREALLEYGYTF
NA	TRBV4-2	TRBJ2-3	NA	TGTGCCAGCAGCCAAGGACTTTCCCCTTCCACAGATACGCAGTATTTT	CASSQGLSPSTDTQYF
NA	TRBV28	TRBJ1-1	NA	TGTGCCAGCAGTCCTAGACAGAGTCGGATCACTGAAGCTTTCTTT	CASSPRQSRITEAFF
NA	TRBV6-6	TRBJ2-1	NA	TGTGCCAGCAGTCGGGACAGCTTGGGGGGCAATGAGCAGTTCTTC	CASSRDSLGGNEQFF
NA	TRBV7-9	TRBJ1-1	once	TGTGCCAGCAGCGTGGACTGGAACCCGAACACTGAAGCTTTCTTT	CASSVDWNPNTEAFF
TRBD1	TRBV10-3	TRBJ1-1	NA	TGTGCCATCAGACGCGGACAGGCGAACACTGAAGCTTTCTTT	CAIRRGQANTEAFF
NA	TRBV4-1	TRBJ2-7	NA	TGCGCCAGCAGCCAAGAGCCCCAGGGGCGCAGGGACGAGCAGTACTTC	CASSQEPQGRRDEQYF
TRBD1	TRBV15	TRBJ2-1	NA	TGTGCCACCAGCAGAGATTGGGTTCAGGGGGCTGACAATGAGCAGTTCTTC	CATSRDWVQGADNEQFF
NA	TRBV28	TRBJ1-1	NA	TGTGCCAGCAGTTTGAGGACAGCAGGGCGAGCTTTCTTT	CASSLRTAGRAFF
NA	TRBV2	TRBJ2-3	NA	TGTGCCAGCCTCATGGGGGCAAGCACAGATACGCAGTATTTT	CASLMGASTDTQYF
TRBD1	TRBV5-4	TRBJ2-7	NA	TGTGCCAGCAGGGCCGGGACAGGGAAGGAGCAGTACTTC	CASRAGTGKEQYF
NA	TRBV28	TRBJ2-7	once	TGTGCCAGCAGTTGGGACAACTACGAGCAGTACTTC	CASSWDNYEQYF
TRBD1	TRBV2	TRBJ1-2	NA	TGTGCCAGCAGTTCACAGAGGACAGGGGGCGCGGGTGGCTACACCTTC	CASSSQRTGGAGGYTF
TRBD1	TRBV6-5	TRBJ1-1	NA	TGTGCCAGCAGTTCCACGACAGGGGGCTCGGCTGAAGCTTTCTTT	CASSSTTGGSAEAFF
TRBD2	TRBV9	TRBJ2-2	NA	TGTGCCAGCAGCGTAGGGCTAGCGGGAGCCACCGGGGAGCTGTTTTTT	CASSVGLAGATGELFF
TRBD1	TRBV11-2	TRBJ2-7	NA	TGTGCCAGCAGCTTAGAAGGTTGGCAGGGGGCGGTCGACGAGCAGTACTTC	CASSLEGWQGAVDEQYF
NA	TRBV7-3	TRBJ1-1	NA	TGTGCCAGCAGCACTAGGACGGGTACTGAAGCTTTCTTT	CASSTRTGTEAFF
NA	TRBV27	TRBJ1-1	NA	TGTGCCACCTCCTTCAAGAGGGCTAGATTTTCTGAAGCTTTCTTT	CATSFKRARFSEAFF
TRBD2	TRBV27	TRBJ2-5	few	TGTGCCAGCAGTCCCGGACTAGCGGAAGTCTGGGAGCAGTACTTC	CASSPGLAEVWEQYF
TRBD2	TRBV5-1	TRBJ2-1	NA	TGCGCCAGCAGCTTCCCAAACACTAGCGGGAGTTCCTACAATGAGCAGTTCTTC	CASSFPNTSGSSYNEQFF
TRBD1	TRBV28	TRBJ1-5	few	TGTGCCAGCAGTTCGGTTGGGGACAGGAGCAATCAGCCCCAGCATTTT	CASSSVGDRSNQPQHF
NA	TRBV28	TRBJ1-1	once	TGTGCCAGCAGTACCCTCGACAGGGAAGCTTTCTTT	CASSTLDREAFF
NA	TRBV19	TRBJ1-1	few	TGTGCCAGTAGTGCGGGGGCGCGGTCGATCGCTGAAGCTTTCTTT	CASSAGARSIAEAFF
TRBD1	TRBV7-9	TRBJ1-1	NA	TGTGCCAGCAGCTTTTTCGAGCAGGGGGACACTGAAGCTTTCTTT	CASSFFEQGDTEAFF
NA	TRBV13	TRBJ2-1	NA	TGTGCCAGCAGCTTAGGCCTAAACGGGAAGATTTACGATGAGCAGTTCTTC	CASSLGLNGKIYDEQFF
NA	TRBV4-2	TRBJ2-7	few	TGTGCCAGCAGCCAAGACCGACTCTCGGGGGAGCAGTACTTC	CASSQDRLSGEQYF
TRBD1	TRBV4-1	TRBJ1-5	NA	TGCGCCAGCAGCCAGGGAGGACAGGGCCATCGCAATCAGCCCCAGCATTTT	CASSQGGQGHRNQPQHF
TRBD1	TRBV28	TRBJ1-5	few	TGTGCCAGCAGACCTACAGGGGCAAGCAATCAGCCCCAGCATTTT	CASRPTGASNQPQHF
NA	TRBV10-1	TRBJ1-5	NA	TGCGCCAGCAGGAGGGACTATAGCAATCAGCCCCAGCATTTT	CASRRDYSNQPQHF
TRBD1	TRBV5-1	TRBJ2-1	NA	TGCGCCAGCAGCTTGGGACAGGGGTACAATGAGCAGTTCTTC	CASSLGQGYNEQFF
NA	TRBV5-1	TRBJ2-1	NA	TGCGCCAGCAGCTGGCTTCCAACGTCGGGAGAGAACGTTGCGTTCTTC	CASSWLPTSGENVAFF
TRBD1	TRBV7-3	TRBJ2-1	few	TGTGCCAGCAGCCCCCTGACAGGGAGCTCCTACAATGAGCAGTTCTTC	CASSPLTGSSYNEQFF
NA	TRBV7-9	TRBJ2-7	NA	TGTGCCAGCAGCTTAGGTGGGGGCCCCTACGAGCAGTACTTC	CASSLGGGPYEQYF
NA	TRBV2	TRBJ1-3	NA	TGTGCCAGCAGTAGAAATGGGCGGGGGAGCGGAAACACCATATATTTT	CASSRNGRGSGNTIYF
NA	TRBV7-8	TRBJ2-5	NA	TGTGCCAGCAGCTTAGGGGCTAGCGCAACAGAGACCCAGTACTTC	CASSLGASATETQYF